The T cell receptor beta chain described here comes from a study of T cells in Graves' hyperthyroidism and ophthalmopathy (dated 2019 in TCRdb). For context, the study as a whole: Peripheral blood samples were taken at the time of initial diagnosis, prior to any treatment. The 85 to 100 discovery patients were divided at random into training and test sets in a 7:3 ratio. In addition, the study compared T-cell repertoires in thyroid tissue and in blood from five to seven Graves' hyperthyroidism patients. To identify distinguishing TCR V-J signatures, a discovery cohort of about a hundred patients was used, comprising 40 to 45 with Graves' ophthalmopathy and 57 with stable Graves' hyperthyroidism. Whether ophthalmopathy could be predicted prospectively was tested in an independent validation cohort made up of approximately 19 hyperthyroidism patients plus 17 patients who later progressed to ophthalmopathy. According to the paper, TCR Vbeta CDR3 sequencing was carried out on 135 peripheral blood samples, which came from approximately 43 ophthalmopathy, fewer than 80 hyperthyroidism and 17 progressor patients. Following sampling, methimazole starting at 30 mg daily was given to hyperthyroidism patients, and high-dose intravenous methylprednisolone was given to ophthalmopathy patients.

Paper-wide results and their limitations: A 13 V-J signature model separated ophthalmopathy from stable hyperthyroidism, with about 88% sensitivity and around 84% specificity in cross-validation and 80%/75% in testing. Most expanded thyroid clonotypes (frequency above 0.001) were also detected in blood, suggesting blood repertoires may reflect thyroid immune responses. Sample size was not statistically predetermined, and blinding of investigators to group allocation was not performed. During validation, the model predicted progression to ophthalmopathy a median of about 6.5 months ahead of onset, with 60% to 71% sensitivity and less than 85% specificity.

Counted from cysteine to phenylalanine, this CDR3 has 12 amino acids. The retained sequence is limited to the CDR3, 36 bases, with the frame set at the first base. Sequences SEHNR (CDR1) and FQNEAQ (CDR2) are obtained from the germline V gene (reference sequence). V and J are truncated by 4 bases and 6 bases respectively, leaving an intervening sequence of 10 bases. Graves' hyperthyroidism was defined as stable when no progression to ophthalmopathy occurred over 18 months of follow-up. Hyperthyroidism patients were newly diagnosed, had a disease duration of under 2 months, and were aged 18 to 65 years. Exclusion was applied to patients with uncontrolled infections, other autoimmune diseases, pregnancy or lactation. Diagnoses relied on clinical symptoms, serum thyroxine and TRAb, thyroid ultrasound and orbital computed tomography. PBMCs were isolated from about 10 ml of fresh peripheral blood by Ficoll-Paque density gradient centrifugation. Total RNA was extracted using Trizol reagent, and RNA quality was assessed on an Agilent 2100 Bioanalyzer.

In its sample, this clonotype was seen many times. It lacks a known antigen. Per-nucleotide qualities are absent, and no much larger clonotype sits a single base away. TCR beta CDR3 regions were amplified from RNA transcripts. The first round of RT-PCR for the TCR CDR3 was performed with the HTBI primer set and the Qiagen OneStep RT-PCR kit. Libraries were constructed in a second round of multiplex PCR, after which size selection and purification were performed. The libraries were sequenced on an Illumina HiSeq2000 using paired-end 100 bp reads. As for the original processing: SOAPnuke was used to process the raw data, with reads discarded if the reads contained adapters or uncalled bases, had a mean Phred below 15, or lacked an exact constant-primer or identifier match. High-quality paired reads were merged using COPE v1.2.5, and each unique nucleotide sequence was defined as a clonotype. MiTCR v1.1 was used to align the clonotypes against IMGT TRBV, TRBD and TRBJ reference segments. Analysis was restricted to V-J combinations with a frequency above 0.0001, which covered roughly 99% of repertoires. The TCS score was defined as F50 (clonal expansion) divided by E x V (chaos), with BLOSUM62-based TCRdist calculated between CDR3 peptides within each V-J. Welch's t-statistics and random forest reduced some 510 V-J features to 10 to 15, which were used in a naive Bayes classifier (R e1071). TCRdb passed the public sequencing reads through fastp at Q25 and MiXCR, retaining productive beta sequences. Entries that share a CDR3 protein sequence are merged under the most common genes and DNA. The V and J calls were determined by TCRdb, not by the authors. The sample table holds about 500,000 distinct CDR3 sequences, of which roughly 17% were seen once. Under 20% of the sample goes to the ten largest clones.

The receptor was derived from a woman younger than 30 with Graves' hyperthyroidism. This chain joins TRBV7-9 to TRBJ2-7; no confident D gene assignment can be made. What was sequenced was blood. The DNA reads as follows: TGTGCCAGCAGCTCAGGCCCCGGCGAGCAGTACTTC. Its protein reads: CASSSGPGEQYF.